The entry that follows covers one T cell receptor (beta chain) sequence. The target antigen is unknown. This entry belongs to a study of OX40 agonist ivuxolimab in advanced cancers. Study as a whole: Ivuxolimab, an agonistic anti-OX40 (CD134) antibody, was given to patients.

Regarding the study as a whole: At 0.1 to 3.0 mg/kg and by week 6, CD4+ and CD8+ T cells in the blood had expanded clonally. Among the lowest peripheral clonal expansion occurred in 0.1-3.0 mg/kg partial responders.

V lost 5 bases to trimming and J lost 4 bases; unmatched junction nucleotides: 14. The length of the CDR3 is 16 residues. Germline lookup yields CDR1 MNHEY and CDR2 SMNVEV (reference sequence). Assay: immunoSEQ multiplex PCR; the TCRdb copy retains only in-frame clones and omits some. The table shows just over 90,000 clones, with around nine tenths occurring only once. Source: CD4+ or CD8+ T cells sorted from blood, taken in a trial of the OX40 agonist ivuxolimab. This clonotype originated in an adult with an advanced solid tumor such as melanoma, head and neck, liver or kidney cancer. The chain joins TRBV27 to TRBJ2-7; 7 nucleotides line up with TRBD2. CDR3: CASSPLYSGHPYEQYF. Written as DNA, the CDR3 is TGTGCCAGCAGTCCGTTATATAGCGGGCACCCATACGAGCAGTACTTC.